A single TCR beta chain is shown here with its context. Its antigen is still unknown. This sample was taken from a study of response to subunit inactivated influenza vaccine. The CDR3 is made up of 13 amino acids. Trimming left V 6 bases short and J 13 bases short, with 16 bases between. Germline V gene sequence: CDR1 SEHNR, CDR2 FQNEAQ (reference sequence). Study-wide points: Authors suggested few new T cells are recruited by each seasonal influenza vaccination.

One entry per CDR3 protein results from TCRdb running MiXCR on the RT-PCR reads. The data show some 480,000 distinct CDR3 sequences, about 10% seen once. This clonotype was obtained from a man aged 50 to 59 who received an inactivated influenza vaccine. The sample consisted of PBMCs from blood, taken 45 days after vaccination. The J gene is TRBJ1-6, the V gene TRBV7-9; D is perhaps TRBD1 (6 bases). Here the CDR3 DNA reads TGTGCCAGCAGTACAGGGTTTTGGTTTCCCCTCCACTTT. Its translation is CASSTGFWFPLHF.